This T cell receptor beta chain was observed in a study of T cell repertoires in cytomegalovirus infection. Study-wide background: CMV epitopes that were recently identified and HLA-C-restricted were used alongside well-studied HLA-B-restricted ones. Public TCR beta signatures indicated both CMV infection and matching HLA type. Study-level findings and limits: HLA-C-restricted TCR beta clonotypes specific for CMV led the ex vivo response. Individuals carrying CMV plus the relevant HLA were identified by cumulative frequency of public TCR beta families.

TCRdb recomputed calls from the reads with MiXCR, one row per CDR3 protein. The top ten clones hold roughly 17% of a sample with approximately 500,000 distinct CDR3 sequences, 30% to 40% of them seen once. Regarding this clonotype: The antigen is not known.

This CDR3 is built from 15 residues. With 0 bases removed from V and 2 bases from J, the gap between germline ends came to 5 bases. CDR1 and CDR2 from the germline V gene are LGHNA and YSLEER. This receptor was identified in a human donor in good health (CMV status not recorded). Some clones in this sample may be carry-over from other donors' samples. The chain couples TRBV4-3 to TRBJ2-6; D remains unclear. The material was cultured PBMCs, obtained from culture after CMV antigen stimulation. In nucleotides, the CDR3 is TGCGCCAGCAGCCAAGACATTACTGGGGCCAACGTCCTGACTTTC. The encoded protein is CASSQDITGANVLTF.